The 2 T cell receptor beta chains below come from one sample, sequenced in a study of immune cell composition in non-small cell lung cancer (dated by TCRdb to 2016 to 2017). Preparation of the library involved the immunoSEQ multiplex PCR assay. What TCRdb holds here is the immuneACCESS table cut down to in-frame rearrangements. Part of the clones is not present; checked against another copy, under half of the missing clones reflect an unresolved V gene, and the others are unexplained. In all, the sample holds thousands of clones, and 70% to 80% of those were seen once. About 18% of the sample goes to the ten largest clones. The sequencing input was lung tumor tissue. These receptors were obtained from a human donor with non-small cell lung cancer.

This chain connects TRBV19 to TRBJ2-1; 12 nucleotides line up with TRBD1. CDR1 LNHDA and CDR2 SQIVND come from the germline V gene (reference sequence). The CDR3 is 16 amino acids. J was trimmed by 6 bases and V by 1 base; bases with no gene match: 4. The chain's CDR3 is CASSIAPGQGANEQFF. CDR3 nucleotide sequence: TGTGCCAGTAGTATAGCACCGGGACAGGGGGCCAATGAGCAGTTCTTC.

This chain uses TRBV7-6 with TRBJ2-7; maybe TRBD1 (7 bases). V shed 5 bases and J shed 5 bases, with 22 bases lying between them. The CDR3 extends over 16 amino acids. Germline lookup yields CDR1 SGHVS and CDR2 FNYEAQ. In nucleotides, the CDR3 is TGTGCCAGCAGCAACGGAGGGGGCGGACCCCACAACGAGCAGTACTTC. This translates into CASSNGGGGPHNEQYF.